These T cell receptor beta chains were read from a single sample in a study of neurological immune-mediated disorders. TCRdb re-analysed the 5' RACE reads in MiXCR, keeping a single row per CDR3 protein. The sample includes about 33,000 distinct CDR3 sequences, roughly 1.6% of them seen just once. Sample: PBMCs. Every receptor here comes from a woman in her twenties or thirties with multiple sclerosis. CDR3s include the opening cysteine and the closing phenylalanine or tryptophan.

j_call: TRBJ1-6
v_call: TRBV7-6
cdr3_aa: CASSRDFRNSPLHF

j_call: TRBJ2-3
v_call: TRBV25-1
cdr3_aa: CASSEWGVTDTQYF

j_call: TRBJ2-2
v_call: TRBV7-2
cdr3_aa: CASSLEQGGWTGELFF

j_call: TRBJ2-7
v_call: TRBV5-1
cdr3_aa: CASSLGGSQAYEQYF

j_call: TRBJ1-1
v_call: TRBV5-1
cdr3_aa: CASSLDGVNAFF

j_call: TRBJ2-3
v_call: TRBV5-1
cdr3_aa: CASFLGPPSTDTQYF

j_call: TRBJ2-7
v_call: TRBV5-1
cdr3_aa: CASSLRGRGYEQYF

j_call: TRBJ2-1
v_call: TRBV7-9
cdr3_aa: CASSLGDYNEQFF

j_call: TRBJ2-5
v_call: TRBV7-9
cdr3_aa: CASSGGRPETQYF

j_call: TRBJ2-7
v_call: TRBV6-5
cdr3_aa: CASRAWTDYEQYF

j_call: TRBJ2-7
v_call: TRBV6-5
cdr3_aa: CASSYRGGGPNYEQYF

j_call: TRBJ1-1
v_call: TRBV20-1
cdr3_aa: CSARSQGDTEAFF

j_call: TRBJ1-2
v_call: TRBV5-1
cdr3_aa: CASSPNGTPGLGYTF

j_call: TRBJ1-1
v_call: TRBV20-1
cdr3_aa: CSAFPGQGLTEAFF

j_call: TRBJ1-2
v_call: TRBV3-1
cdr3_aa: CASSQDGGAGYGYTF

j_call: TRBJ2-7
v_call: TRBV25-1
cdr3_aa: CASSAPGSYEQYF

j_call: TRBJ1-1
v_call: TRBV7-6
cdr3_aa: CASSSVPGQGSYAFF

j_call: TRBJ1-4
v_call: TRBV5-1
cdr3_aa: CASSFGQGNEKLFF

j_call: TRBJ2-2
v_call: TRBV6-1
cdr3_aa: CASSLTGTTGELFF

j_call: TRBJ2-3
v_call: TRBV29-1
cdr3_aa: CSVAPDTQYF

j_call: TRBJ2-2
v_call: TRBV5-1
cdr3_aa: CASSRDGDDGELFF

j_call: TRBJ2-7
v_call: TRBV24-1
cdr3_aa: CATSALGEGGDEQYF

j_call: TRBJ2-1
v_call: TRBV5-1
cdr3_aa: CASSRRSGAYNEQFF

j_call: TRBJ2-1
v_call: TRBV20-1
cdr3_aa: CSARTQRENEQFF

j_call: TRBJ2-3
v_call: TRBV20-1
cdr3_aa: CSASARGGGALDTQYF

j_call: TRBJ2-1
v_call: TRBV7-2
cdr3_aa: CASSLWDHNEQFF

j_call: TRBJ2-7
v_call: TRBV6-2/TRBV6-3
cdr3_aa: CASRTPGQGSYEQYF

j_call: TRBJ2-7
v_call: TRBV12-3/TRBV12-4
cdr3_aa: CASSPQGLRSEQYF

j_call: TRBJ2-3
v_call: TRBV7-3
cdr3_aa: CASSLGTAWADTQYF